This T cell receptor (beta chain) was sequenced in a study of T cell repertoires in cytomegalovirus infection. Study background: In public TCR beta signatures, there were indications of both CMV infection and matching HLA type.

V shed 5 bases and J shed 3 bases, with 17 bases lying between them. Germline values: CDR1 SGHVS, CDR2 FQNEAQ. The CDR3 extends over 16 amino acids. TCRdb reanalysed the reads using MiXCR and keeps one entry per CDR3 protein. The sample yields 150,000 to 200,000 distinct CDR3 sequences, about 18% seen once. This clonotype was recorded at least ten times. This chain connects TRBV7-8 to TRBJ1-5; D might be TRBD1 (6 bases). The sequenced material came from CD8+ T cells from PBMCs. This TCR was sampled from a human donor in good health (CMV status not recorded). Some clones in this sample may be carry-over from other donors' samples. The CDR3 coding sequence is TGTGCCAGCAGCACACTACAGGGTTTCGACAATCAGCCCCAGCATTTT. Translating gives CASSTLQGFDNQPQHF. Combining the CDR3 with reference TRBV7-8 and TRBJ1-5 gives the whole variable domain GAGVSQSPRYKVAKRGQDVALRCDPISGHVSLFWYQQALGQGPEFLTYFQNEAQLDKSGLPSDRFFAERPEGSVSTLKIQRTQQEDSAVYLCASSTLQGFDNQPQHFGDGTRLSIL.